Listed below are T cell receptor beta chains from one sample, sequenced in a study of long-term antiretroviral therapy in people with HIV. Here immunoSEQ multiplex PCR was the method, and the copy in TCRdb shows in-frame clones only, minus some. The sample holds tens of thousands of clones; about 96% are singletons and the top ten take 2.7%. Sequences were derived from unsorted PBMCs, sampled 3.7 years after starting antiretroviral therapy. All receptors derive from a woman aged 45 to 65 with HIV. The CDR3 runs from the conserved cysteine through the conserved F or W. D genes are given only for firm matches. Only part of the rows carry a size: once, few, many, or a class if the clone is expanded.

clone_size: NA
j_call: TRBJ2-7
v_call: TRBV7-3
d_call: TRBD1
cdr3_aa: CASSPSDRAGEQYF
cdr3_nt: TGTGCCAGCAGCCCCAGCGACAGGGCAGGAGAGCAGTACTTC

clone_size: NA
j_call: TRBJ1-2
v_call: TRBV23-1
d_call: NA
cdr3_aa: CASSRNFYGYTF
cdr3_nt: TGCGCCAGCTCCCGGAACTTCTATGGCTACACCTTC

clone_size: once
j_call: TRBJ1-3
v_call: TRBV15
d_call: NA
cdr3_aa: CATRGAGNTIYF
cdr3_nt: TGTGCCACCCGGGGCGCAGGCAACACCATATATTTT

clone_size: NA
j_call: TRBJ2-5
v_call: TRBV6-1
d_call: TRBD1
cdr3_aa: CASSEADGTEETQYF
cdr3_nt: TGTGCCAGCAGTGAAGCGGACGGGACAGAAGAGACCCAGTACTTC

clone_size: NA
j_call: TRBJ1-1
v_call: TRBV19
d_call: TRBD1
cdr3_aa: CASSSIDRVSTEAFF
cdr3_nt: TGTGCCAGTAGCTCCATCGACAGGGTTAGTACTGAAGCTTTCTTT

clone_size: NA
j_call: TRBJ2-7
v_call: TRBV7-6
d_call: NA
cdr3_aa: CASSSTGPRTEQYF
cdr3_nt: TGTGCCAGCAGCTCAACCGGACCTCGCACCGAGCAGTACTTC

clone_size: once
j_call: TRBJ1-2
v_call: TRBV7-4
d_call: NA
cdr3_aa: CASTTLYHTVESYGYTF
cdr3_nt: TGTGCCAGCACCACTTTATACCACACAGTCGAGTCCTATGGCTACACCTTC

clone_size: NA
j_call: TRBJ1-4
v_call: TRBV2
d_call: NA
cdr3_aa: CASSATGTDNEKLFF
cdr3_nt: TGTGCCAGCAGCGCTACCGGGACTGATAATGAAAAACTGTTTTTT

clone_size: NA
j_call: TRBJ1-2
v_call: TRBV19
d_call: NA
cdr3_aa: CASSIDWTEIYTF
cdr3_nt: TGTGCCAGTAGTATAGATTGGACAGAGATCTACACCTTC

clone_size: NA
j_call: TRBJ2-6
v_call: TRBV4-3
d_call: TRBD1
cdr3_aa: CASSQDTGAGANVLTF
cdr3_nt: TGCGCCAGCAGCCAAGACACAGGGGCAGGGGCCAACGTCCTGACTTTC

clone_size: NA
j_call: TRBJ1-5
v_call: TRBV11-1
d_call: NA
cdr3_aa: CASSLNGYSNQPQHF
cdr3_nt: TGTGCCAGCAGCTTAAACGGGTATAGCAATCAGCCCCAGCATTTT

clone_size: NA
j_call: TRBJ2-2
v_call: TRBV6-1
d_call: NA
cdr3_aa: CASRGVGFPGELFF
cdr3_nt: TGTGCCAGCAGAGGGGTGGGGTTCCCCGGGGAGCTGTTTTTT

clone_size: few
j_call: TRBJ1-1
v_call: TRBV18
d_call: NA
cdr3_aa: CATRRGDQMNTEAFF
cdr3_nt: TGTGCCACCCGAAGGGGGGACCAAATGAACACTGAAGCTTTCTTT

clone_size: NA
j_call: TRBJ2-5
v_call: TRBV12-5
d_call: TRBD2
cdr3_aa: CASGAGLAAETQYF
cdr3_nt: TGTGCTAGTGGGGCGGGACTAGCGGCCGAGACCCAGTACTTC

clone_size: NA
j_call: TRBJ2-1
v_call: TRBV11-3
d_call: NA
cdr3_aa: CASSLPENNEQFF
cdr3_nt: TGTGCCAGCAGCCTTCCCGAGAACAATGAGCAGTTCTTC

clone_size: NA
j_call: TRBJ1-2
v_call: TRBV27
d_call: TRBD1
cdr3_aa: CASSLSSQGGYYGYTF
cdr3_nt: TGTGCCAGCAGTTTATCGAGTCAGGGGGGATACTATGGCTACACCTTC

clone_size: NA
j_call: TRBJ2-2
v_call: TRBV19
d_call: NA
cdr3_aa: CASRVGIANTGELFF
cdr3_nt: TGTGCCAGCAGGGTGGGGATCGCGAACACCGGGGAGCTGTTTTTT

clone_size: once
j_call: TRBJ1-1
v_call: TRBV6-5
d_call: NA
cdr3_aa: CASRLSGDTEAFF
cdr3_nt: TGTGCCAGCAGGCTCAGCGGGGACACTGAAGCTTTCTTT

clone_size: NA
j_call: TRBJ2-7
v_call: TRBV5-8
d_call: NA
cdr3_aa: CASSLGGGEQYF
cdr3_nt: TGTGCCAGCAGCTTGGGTGGGGGCGAGCAGTACTTC